This TCR beta chain was captured in a study of T cells in Graves' hyperthyroidism and ophthalmopathy. CDR1 MNHNS and CDR2 SASEGT come from the germline V gene. CDR3 length: 15 residues. Newly diagnosed hyperthyroidism, duration under 2 months, in patients aged 18 to 65. RNA transcripts yielded amplified TCR beta CDR3 regions. The HTBI primer set served for first-round RT-PCR of the TCR CDR3. TCRdb processed the multiplex PCR reads anew with MiXCR; each CDR3 protein has one entry. The sample shows around 280,000 distinct CDR3 sequences, roughly an eighth of them seen only once. Of note for this clonotype: This may be a read error: a much more frequent sequence differs by one nucleotide.

This chain links TRBV6-1 with TRBJ1-3; 7 bases agree with TRBD1. The sample taken for sequencing was blood. The sequence was collected from a woman between 40 and 55 years old with Graves' hyperthyroidism. Here the CDR3 reads CASRLDRSSGNTKYF. Here the CDR3 DNA reads TGTGCCAGCAGGTTGGACAGGAGCTCTGGAAACACCAAATATTTT.